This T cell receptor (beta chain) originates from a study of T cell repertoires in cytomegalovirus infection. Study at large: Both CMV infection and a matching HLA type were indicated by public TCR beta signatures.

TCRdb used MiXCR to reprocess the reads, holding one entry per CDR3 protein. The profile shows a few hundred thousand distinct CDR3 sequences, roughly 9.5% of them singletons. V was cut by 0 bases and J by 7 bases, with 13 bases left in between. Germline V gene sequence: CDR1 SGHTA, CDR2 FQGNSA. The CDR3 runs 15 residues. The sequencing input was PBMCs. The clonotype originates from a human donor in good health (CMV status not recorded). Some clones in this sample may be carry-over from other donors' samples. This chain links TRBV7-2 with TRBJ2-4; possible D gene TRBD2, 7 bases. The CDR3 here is CASSLAGGADNIQYF. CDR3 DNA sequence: TGTGCCAGCAGCTTAGCGGGGGGGGCGGACAACATTCAGTACTTC.